Listed here are 30 T cell receptor beta chains from one sample, sequenced in a study of blood T cells in healthy people across ages. The second PCR ran roughly 7 to 12 cycles with a sample-barcoded 5' primer and J-beta primers. TCRdb reprocessed the 5' RACE reads via MiXCR and lists one record per CDR3 protein. The data hold over 600,000 distinct CDR3 sequences, with about half observed a single time. What was sequenced was blood. The receptors were sampled from a man at least 80 years old in good health.

On this clonotype: A much larger clone differs from this one at a single base, so this may be a read error. The V gene is TRBV2, the J gene TRBJ2-1; D gene uncertain. Germline lookup yields CDR1 SNHLY and CDR2 FYNNEI. V was clipped by 6 bases and J by 0 bases, with 6 bases between them. CDR3 length equals 13 residues. The CDR3 sequence is CASSPLSYNEQFF. The CDR3 DNA sequence: TGTGCCAGCAGCCCTCTCTCCTACAATGAGCAGTTCTTC.

V gene TRBV15 combines with J gene TRBJ2-4, with 12 bases identical to TRBD1. Germline values: CDR1 LNHNV, CDR2 YYDKDF (reference sequence). CDR3 length equals 23 residues. Trimming cost V 3 bases and J 0 bases; bases outside gene matches: 21. DNA for the CDR3: TGTGCCACCAGCAGCGAGGAGATTGTCGGGACAGGGGGCTTCGGTCTAGCCAAAAACATTCAGTACTTC. This sequence encodes CATSSEEIVGTGGFGLAKNIQYF.

This clonotype was detected many times. The rearrangement joins TRBV20-1 to TRBJ2-5, with TRBD1 matching over 10 bases. The CDR3 has 14 amino acids. The J segment lost 2 bases and the V segment lost 4 bases, leaving 4 bases of the junction unmatched. Germline V gene sequence: CDR1 DFQATT, CDR2 SNEGSKA (reference sequence). This chain's CDR3 is CSANDRGQQETQYF. The CDR3 DNA follows: TGCAGTGCTAACGACAGGGGGCAGCAAGAGACCCAGTACTTC.

There are a few counts of this clonotype. The rearrangement links TRBV6-2 or TRBV6-3 to TRBJ2-7; TRBD1 matches 10 bases. The CDR3 runs to 15 residues. Germline CDR1 reads MNHEY; CDR2 reads SVGEGT. The V gene end was trimmed by 2 bases and the J gene end by 5 bases; junction bases not matched to a gene: 6. The DNA for the CDR3 is TGTGCCAGCAGTTACCAGGGACAGGGGATCGACGAGCAGTACTTC. This sequence encodes CASSYQGQGIDEQYF.

The chain employs TRBV20-1 and TRBJ2-4; D remains ambiguous. The J call is doubtful: the DNA matches TRBJ2-7 better. The germline V gene encodes CDR1 DFQATT and CDR2 SNEGSKA (reference sequence). CDR3 size: 12 residues. Written as DNA, the CDR3 is TGCAGTGCTAGCCCAGAAGCCCACGAGCAGTACTTC. Translating gives CSASPEAHEQYF.

This chain connects TRBV6-5 to TRBJ2-5; 10 bases agree with TRBD2. With the DNA end fitting TRBJ2-7 better, the J assignment may be wrong. The CDR3 is made up of 16 amino acids. Germline V gene data show CDR1 as MNHEY and CDR2 as SVGAGI. The CDR3 protein is CASSFLRSGRAPEQYF. DNA for the CDR3: TGTGCCAGCAGTTTCCTTAGGAGCGGGAGGGCCCCCGAGCAGTACTTC.

This clonotype was counted ten times or more. The CDR3, as DNA: TGCAGTGCTAGCAGGTCCTACGAGCAGTACTTC. This translates into CSASRSYEQYF. The J gene is TRBJ2-7, the V gene TRBV20-1, with D unresolved. From germline, CDR1 is DFQATT and CDR2 SNEGSKA (reference sequence). Trimming cost V 3 bases and J 1 base, with 4 bases left between them. The CDR3 runs to 11 residues.

This clonotype showed up just once. V usage is TRBV5-1 and J usage is TRBJ2-7; D may be TRBD2 (6 bases). Trimming shortened V by 3 bases and J by 7 bases, and 17 bases separated the two germline ends. The germline gives CDR1 SGHRS, CDR2 YFSETQ. This CDR3 is 14 amino acids long. The CDR3 DNA reads TGCGCCAGCAGCTCTACGGGAGACTACAATGAGCAGTACTTC. It translates to CASSSTGDYNEQYF.

This chain uses TRBV28 with TRBJ2-7; 11 bases align to TRBD2. Per germline, CDR1 MDHEN and CDR2 SYDVKM. The CDR3 spans 14 residues. V was pared by 8 bases and J by 3 bases, with 6 bases of the junction left unmatched. The CDR3, as DNA: TGTGCCAGCGGTTCGGGACTAGCGGACTACGAGCAGTACTTC. Its protein product is CASGSGLADYEQYF.

There are many counts of this clonotype. The CDR3 loop is CASSYVSDYNEQFF. The CDR3 DNA is TGTGCCAGCAGTTACGTGTCCGACTACAATGAGCAGTTCTTC. The chain couples TRBV6-5 to TRBJ2-1; D gene ambiguous. The V gene lost 2 bases and the J gene lost 3 bases, with 8 bases spanning the gap. CDR1 is MNHEY and CDR2 is SVGAGI in the germline V gene. This CDR3 is built from 14 residues.

This chain connects TRBV12-3 or TRBV12-4 to TRBJ2-1; 8 bases match TRBD1. Trimming at V came to 7 bases and at J to 8 bases, leaving 13 bases not matched to a gene. This CDR3 spans 15 amino acids. CDR3 sequence reads: CASTLSSQGAHEQFF. Here the CDR3 DNA reads TGTGCCAGCACCCTATCTAGTCAGGGGGCGCATGAGCAGTTCTTC.

This sequence joins TRBV7-9 and TRBJ2-3, with D maybe TRBD1 (6 bases). Trimming took off 4 bases at V and 0 bases at J, with 11 bases between the two ends. CDR1 SEHNR and CDR2 FQNEAQ come from the germline V gene (reference sequence). The CDR3 is made up of 15 amino acids. The CDR3 region is CASSSGVGSTDTQYF. CDR3 nucleotides: TGTGCCAGCAGCTCAGGGGTGGGCAGCACAGATACGCAGTATTTT.

The rearrangement uses TRBV27 and TRBJ2-7, with unresolved D. Germline V gives CDR1 MNHEY, CDR2 SMNVEV (reference sequence). There are 16 residues in the CDR3. Deletions cut 1 base from V and 4 bases from J, with 17 bases between. CDR3 region: CASSLYAGLVGYEQYF. In nucleotides, the CDR3 is TGTGCCAGCAGTTTATATGCAGGCCTCGTGGGGTACGAGCAGTACTTC.

This clonotype was counted a few times. V is TRBV4-1 and J is TRBJ2-7, with 9 bases fitting TRBD1. The CDR3 spans 16 residues. CDR1 MGHRA and CDR2 YSYEKL come from the germline V gene. J was trimmed by 3 bases and V by 0 bases; bases with no gene match: 6. CDR3 in amino acids: CASSQDTGTGIYEQYF. The CDR3 bases are TGCGCCAGCAGCCAAGATACCGGGACAGGGATCTACGAGCAGTACTTC.

This chain joins TRBV28 and TRBJ2-5; D perhaps matches TRBD2 (6 bases). V lost 4 bases, J lost 1 base, and 19 bases lay in between. This CDR3 contains 17 residues. The germline V gene has CDR1 MDHEN and CDR2 SYDVKM. In nucleotides, the CDR3 is TGTGCCAGCAGTTCCCCCCGTAGTGCGGGGATCCAAGAGACCCAGTACTTC. The encoded protein is CASSSPRSAGIQETQYF.

The J gene is TRBJ2-7, the V gene TRBV30; TRBD2 matches at 11 bases. CDR1 is GTSNPN and CDR2 is SVGIG in the germline V gene (reference sequence). The CDR3 length is 13 residues. The V and J ends lost 1 base and 6 bases, in that order; junction bases with no gene match: 2. CDR3 region: CAWSGLAGLEQYF. DNA for the CDR3: TGTGCCTGGAGTGGACTAGCGGGACTCGAGCAGTACTTC. Based on the CDR3 plus reference TRBV30 and TRBJ2-7, the full variable domain is SQTIHQWPATLVQPVGSPLSLECTVEGTSNPNLYWYRQAAGRGLQLLFYSVGIGQISSEVPQNLSASRPQDRQFILSSKKLLLSDSGFYLCAWSGLAGLEQYFGPGTRLTVT.

This clonotype occurred a few times. The chain has TRBV5-1 and TRBJ2-6; a weak D match, TRBD1 (5 bases). CDR3 length equals 17 residues. Trimming pared 5 bases from V and 0 bases from J, leaving 15 bases between. CDR1 is SGHRS and CDR2 is YFSETQ in the germline V gene. CDR3 loop: CASSLTDFSSGANVLTF. The CDR3 DNA reads TGCGCCAGCAGTTTGACAGACTTTAGCTCTGGGGCCAACGTCCTGACTTTC.

The chain combines TRBV28 with TRBJ2-1; D is ambiguous. The ends were cut back, 9 bases at V and 8 bases at J, with 17 bases in the middle. Germline CDR1 is MDHEN and CDR2 is SYDVKM. CDR3 size: 13 residues. CDR3 coding DNA: TGTGCCAGTGCCGGTCGGGTCATCGATGAGCAGTTCTTC. This codes for CASAGRVIDEQFF.

In its sample, this clonotype was seen a few times. The genes are TRBV5-1 and TRBJ1-1, with D unresolved. This CDR3 region has 14 residues. The germline gives CDR1 SGHRS, CDR2 YFSETQ. Trimming removed 3 bases from V and 4 bases from J, with 13 bases in between. CDR3 nucleotides: TGCGCCAGCAGCTCCGGACCAAAGGCCACTGAAGCTTTCTTT. As protein: CASSSGPKATEAFF.

A remark on this clonotype: A much more abundant neighbour one base away suggests this may be a read error. The chain employs TRBV29-1 and TRBJ2-1; 7 positions agree with TRBD1. CDR1 and CDR2 from the germline V gene are SQVTM and ANQGSEA. The CDR3 consists of 14 residues. V gave up 3 bases and J gave up 13 bases; unmatched junction bases: 15. The CDR3 DNA reads TGCAGCGTTGACGTGGGACAGACTCAAGAGACCCAGTTCTTC. This sequence encodes CSVDVGQTQETQFF.

This clonotype came up a few times. This chain links TRBV2 with TRBJ2-1, with D perhaps matching TRBD1 (6 bases). With 8 bases removed from V and 3 bases from J, the gap between germline ends came to 17 bases. CDR1 is SNHLY, CDR2 FYNNEI, per germline. The CDR3 loop spans 15 amino acids. The CDR3 DNA follows: TGTGCCAGCGACCTACAGGGCAGGGTCTACAATGAGCAGTTCTTC. Translated, it gives CASDLQGRVYNEQFF.

This clonotype was detected a few times. This chain connects TRBV15 to TRBJ2-4; a possible D gene is TRBD1 (5 bases). The J call is doubtful: the DNA matches TRBJ2-7 better. Germline lookup yields CDR1 LNHNV and CDR2 YYDKDF (reference sequence). This CDR3 has 15 amino acids. The CDR3 region has the DNA TGTGCCACCAGCAGAGACAGGGCATCGAACTACGAGCAGTACTTC. Protein sequence: CATSRDRASNYEQYF.

This clonotype appeared many times. The chain recombines TRBV7-8 with TRBJ2-1, with D perhaps TRBD2 (6 bases). Germline CDR1 SGHVS, CDR2 FQNEAQ. This CDR3 is 14 amino acids long. The V end was cut by 4 bases, the J end by 8 bases, with 15 bases between. CDR3 amino acids: CASSSRGGRHEQFF. Here the CDR3 DNA reads TGTGCCAGCAGCTCCCGCGGAGGGCGGCATGAGCAGTTCTTC.

V and J are TRBV20-1 and TRBJ2-3; 12 bases match TRBD2. Germline CDR1 is DFQATT and CDR2 is SNEGSKA (reference sequence). V trimming: 6 bases; J trimming: 0 bases; junction bases outside the gene matches: 10. This CDR3 is 17 amino acids long. CDR3 DNA: TGCAGTGCCATGACTAGCGGGAGTGTAATAAGCACAGATACGCAGTATTTT. It is translated as CSAMTSGSVISTDTQYF.

The rearrangement joins TRBV12-3 or TRBV12-4 to TRBJ2-1; TRBD1 might be the D (5 bases). This CDR3 is built from 13 residues. V dropped 6 bases and J dropped 2 bases, with 8 bases sitting between them. CDR3 bases: TGTGCCAGCAGGATGGGGCCCTACAATGAGCAGTTCTTC. It codes for CASRMGPYNEQFF.

V gene TRBV5-1 combines with J gene TRBJ2-6; 11 nucleotides align to TRBD2. Germline CDR1 is SGHRS and CDR2 is YFSETQ. The CDR3 totals 18 residues. Unmatched junction bases numbered 2, after V lost 0 bases and J lost 0 bases. The CDR3 loop is CASSLGLAGYSGANVLTF. The DNA for the CDR3 is TGCGCCAGCAGCTTGGGACTAGCGGGATACTCTGGGGCCAACGTCCTGACTTTC.

The V call is TRBV4-1, the J call TRBJ2-1; tentative D call: TRBD1 (5 bases). The germline V gene has CDR1 MGHRA and CDR2 YSYEKL. V lost 4 bases, J lost 4 bases, and 14 bases lay in between. This CDR3 is 15 amino acids long. Here the CDR3 reads CASSLGPLMYNEQFF. The DNA for the CDR3 is TGCGCCAGCAGCCTGGGGCCCCTCATGTACAATGAGCAGTTCTTC.

This chain uses TRBV7-2 with TRBJ2-4; 9 nucleotides agree with TRBD1. J lost 0 bases, V lost 5 bases, and 14 bases had no gene match. In germline, CDR1 is SGHTA, CDR2 FQGNSA. This CDR3 has 19 residues. Here the CDR3 DNA reads TGTGCCAGCAGCCCCAACTCCGGGACAGGGCTACTAGCCAAAAACATTCAGTACTTC. Protein: CASSPNSGTGLLAKNIQYF. The variable domain in full, with the rest retrieved from reference TRBV7-2 and TRBJ2-4, is GAGVSQSPSNKVTEKGKDVELRCDPISGHTALYWYRQSLGQGLEFLIYFQGNSAPDKSGLPSDRFSAERTGGSVSTLTIQRTQQEDSAVYLCASSPNSGTGLLAKNIQYFGAGTRLSVL.

V and J are TRBV20-1 and TRBJ2-3; 8 nucleotides match TRBD1. V lost 3 bases and J lost 4; bases outside the gene matches: 9. The CDR3 sequence is 15 residues long. Per germline, CDR1 DFQATT and CDR2 SNEGSKA (reference sequence). The CDR3 protein is CSARGDRRKSDTQYF. CDR3 DNA sequence: TGCAGTGCTAGGGGGGACAGGAGGAAATCAGATACGCAGTATTTT.

CDR3 sequence: CASSLPGVTEAFF. CDR3 nucleotides: TGTGCCAGCAGTTTACCAGGCGTGACTGAAGCTTTCTTT. The chain is built from TRBV27 and TRBJ1-1, with unresolved D. CDR3 size: 13 residues. Germline V lookup: CDR1 MNHEY, CDR2 SMNVEV (reference sequence). Trimming removed 2 bases from V and 5 bases from J, with 9 bases in between.